This T cell receptor (beta chain) was documented in a study of monozygotic twins with inflammatory bowel disease. Study-level results: The sharing of clonotypes with others was lower in IBD patients than in healthy twins, especially with disease activity.

The CDR3 extends over 15 amino acids. CDR1 is SGHRS and CDR2 is YFSETQ in the germline V gene. Remarks on this clonotype: What it recognizes is unknown.

TCRdb reprocessed the 5' RACE reads and stores each CDR3 protein as one record, lacking DNA. This table holds around 410,000 distinct CDR3 sequences. Sequencing was carried out using blood. The chain carries TRBV5-1 and TRBJ2-3; the D call from TCRdb, TRBD2, cannot be confirmed without DNA. This TCR came from a human donor with ulcerative colitis or Crohn's disease, or a healthy co-twin of an affected twin (not recorded which). The CDR3 region is CASSFSGEPSDTQYF.